The T cell receptor (beta chain) described here comes from a study of CD8 T cells in ankylosing spondylitis. General study points: The study identified a TCR beta motif of roughly eight highly homologous variants that appeared characteristic of ankylosing spondylitis blood. The authors reported significant enrichment of disease-linked clones in matched ankylosing spondylitis synovial fluid. Peripheral blood samples showed relatively rare disease-linked clones, and these clones were CD8+.

After removal of 3 bases from V and 1 base from J, the junction contained 7 bases not matched to a gene. The germline V gene encodes CDR1 SEHNR and CDR2 FQNEAQ (reference sequence). The CDR3 sequence is 16 residues long. Making use of molecular barcodes, quantitative 5'-RACE generated TCR beta libraries. TCRdb recomputed calls from the 5' RACE reads with MiXCR, one row per CDR3 protein. The data contain around 150,000 distinct CDR3 sequences, approximately 10% of them singletons. Details on this clonotype: Its target is unknown.

Sequences were obtained from blood, either unsorted or a sorted T cell fraction (not recorded which). This TCR came from a male donor with ankylosing spondylitis or in good health (not recorded which). The rearrangement uses TRBV7-9 and TRBJ2-3, with TRBD1 matching over 7 bases. The CDR3 protein is CASSFREGAGTDTQYF. The CDR3 DNA sequence: TGTGCCAGCAGCTTCCGCGAGGGGGCGGGCACAGATACGCAGTATTTT.